This T cell receptor (beta chain) was obtained from a study of blood T cells in healthy people across ages. Background on the study: Template-switching capture recovered about one barcoded beta molecule per two T cells.

This clonotype came up many times. For the second PCR, which ran for roughly 7 to 11 cycles, a sample-barcoded 5' primer and a J-beta primer mix were used. TCRdb reprocessed the 5' RACE reads with MiXCR, giving one entry per CDR3 protein. The sample has about 680,000 distinct CDR3 sequences, over 45% seen once. With V trimmed by 4 bases and J by 6 bases, 8 bases remained unmatched. Germline loops: CDR1 DFQATT, CDR2 SNEGSKA (reference sequence). This CDR3 has 14 residues. Isolation per sample recovered at least 7 million PBMCs. At least 5 micrograms of total RNA were extracted per sample. This chain connects TRBV20-1 to TRBJ2-1; TRBD1 agrees at 8 bases. The TCR originated in a woman in her sixties or seventies in good health. The material sequenced was blood. CDR3 in DNA: TGCAGTGCTACCGACAGGGGAAGGGGCAATGAGCAGTTCTTC. Its protein is CSATDRGRGNEQFF.